This T cell receptor beta chain emerged from a study of OX40 agonist ivuxolimab in advanced cancers. Study at large: Dosing consisted of intravenous ivuxolimab at 0.01 to 10 mg/kg every 2 weeks. Three patients, one with hepatocellular carcinoma and two with cutaneous melanoma, achieved partial responses. Notes on the study in general: Relative to CD4+, CD8+ T cells held more expanded clones on average. It was not determined which antigens were specifically recognized by the peripheral T cells that had undergone clonal expansion.

The data were produced by immunoSEQ multiplex PCR, yet TCRdb's version contains in-frame clones alone and is incomplete. This sample yields 50,000 to 55,000 clones, of which over 70% are seen a single time; approximately 2% belongs to the top ten. Turning to this clone: Its target is unknown.

V was clipped by 7 bases and J by 10 bases, with 14 bases between them. Germline loops: CDR1 MNHNY, CDR2 SVGAGI (reference sequence). The CDR3 sequence is 13 residues long. The chain employs TRBV6-6 and TRBJ1-6, with D unclear. Sequencing used CD4+ or CD8+ T cells sorted from blood, obtained in a trial of the OX40 agonist ivuxolimab. The sequence derives from an adult with an advanced solid tumor such as melanoma, head and neck, liver or kidney cancer. CDR3 nucleotide sequence: TGTGCCAGCAAAGGAGAGGGTAACTCACCCCTCCACTTT. As protein: CASKGEGNSPLHF.